This T cell receptor (beta chain) was recovered during a study of blood T cells in healthy people across ages. A sample-barcoded 5' primer and a J-beta primer mix were used in a second PCR of roughly 7 to 11 cycles. TCRdb ran MiXCR on the 5' RACE reads and lists one entry per CDR3 protein. The sample records around 1.5 million distinct CDR3 sequences, roughly 32% being singletons. V gave up 3 bases and J gave up 0 bases, with 8 bases separating them. The CDR3 contains 13 residues. Germline V CDR1 and CDR2: DFQATT, SNEGSKA (reference sequence). The V call is TRBV20-1, the J call TRBJ1-1; a possible D gene is TRBD1 (5 bases). The sequence was collected from a woman aged 25 to 39 in good health. Sequenced input: blood. CDR3 in amino acids: CSASAGLNTEAFF. As DNA, the CDR3 is TGCAGTGCTAGTGCAGGGCTGAACACTGAAGCTTTCTTT.